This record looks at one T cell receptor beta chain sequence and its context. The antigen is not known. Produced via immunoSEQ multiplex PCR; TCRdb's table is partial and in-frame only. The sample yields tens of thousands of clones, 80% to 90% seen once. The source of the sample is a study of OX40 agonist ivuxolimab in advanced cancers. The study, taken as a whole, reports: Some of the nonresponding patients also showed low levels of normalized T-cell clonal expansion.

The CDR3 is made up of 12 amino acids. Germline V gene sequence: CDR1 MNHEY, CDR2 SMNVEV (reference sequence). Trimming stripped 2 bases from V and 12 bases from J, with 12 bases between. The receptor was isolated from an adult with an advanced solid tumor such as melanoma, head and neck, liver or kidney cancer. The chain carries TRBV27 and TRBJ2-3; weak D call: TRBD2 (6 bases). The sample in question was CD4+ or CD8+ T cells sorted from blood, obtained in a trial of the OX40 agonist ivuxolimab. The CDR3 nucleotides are TGTGCCAGCAGTTTAGTGCCGGGACTTCAGTATTTT. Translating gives CASSLVPGLQYF.